The next 10 T cell receptor beta chains were all read from a single sample in a study of post-analysis software for immune sequencing data. The antigens of these receptors remain unknown. Sequencing libraries made from TCR beta cDNA carried unique molecular identifiers. TCRdb reprocessed the PCR reads via MiXCR and lists one record per CDR3 protein. The table records roughly 870,000 distinct CDR3 sequences, approximately 50% of them present only once. Study findings and constraints: With TRBV5-6, TRBV5-1 and TRBV20-1 included, about five TRBV segments were more frequent in patients than in controls.

Sequences were obtained from blood. The source is a girl aged 5-17 years with multiple sclerosis.

This chain links TRBV9 with TRBJ2-4; TRBD2 matches at 9 bases. The junction had 11 bases not matched to a gene; V was cut back by 0 bases and J by 13 bases. The CDR3 runs to 15 residues. Germline V CDR1 and CDR2: SGDLS, YYNGEE. CDR3 in amino acids: CASSVAGTSPGEQYF. CDR3 coding DNA: TGTGCCAGCAGCGTAGCAGGGACTAGCCCGGGAGAGCAGTACTTC. Combining the CDR3 with reference TRBV9 and TRBJ2-4 gives the whole variable domain DSGVTQTPKHLITATGQRVTLRCSPRSGDLSVYWYQQSLDQGLQFLIQYYNGEERAKGNILERFSAQQFPDLHSELNLSSLELGDSALYFCASSVAGTSPGEQYFGAGTRLSVL.

This chain uses TRBV3-1 with TRBJ2-7; tentative D call: TRBD2 (6 bases). The end of the DNA aligns better with TRBJ2-5, so the J call may be wrong. The V gene's germline CDR1 is LGHDT and CDR2 YNNKEL (reference sequence). The CDR3 consists of 16 residues. The CDR3 loop reads CASSQLTLEGRETQYF. The CDR3 region has the DNA TGTGCCAGCAGCCAGCTCACCTTGGAGGGTCGGGAGACCCAGTACTTC.

V and J are TRBV27 and TRBJ2-5; 7 bases map to TRBD2. The CDR3 covers 15 residues. Germline loops: CDR1 MNHEY, CDR2 SMNVEV (reference sequence). V trimming: 0 bases; J trimming: 7 bases; junction bases outside the gene matches: 8. The CDR3 DNA reads as TGTGCCAGCAGTTTATCGGCGGGAGCTCCACGGACCCAGTACTTC. Its translation: CASSLSAGAPRTQYF.

CDR3 protein: CSVEGARGAGGETQYF. The CDR3 bases are TGCAGCGTTGAAGGGGCCCGGGGGGCCGGTGGAGAGACCCAGTACTTC. The chain carries TRBV29-1 and TRBJ2-5; a possible D gene is TRBD2 (7 bases). Per the germline V gene, CDR1 is SQVTM and CDR2 is ANQGSEA. This CDR3 comprises 16 residues. Trimming took 1 base from V and 4 from J, leaving 19 bases between them.

The chain links TRBV2 to TRBJ2-5; unclear D gene. The CDR3 is made up of 11 amino acids. In germline, CDR1 is SNHLY, CDR2 FYNNEI. The V end lost 8 bases, the J end lost 3 bases, and 7 bases lay between the germline ends. The CDR3 nucleotides read TGTGCCAGCTTCCACAAAGAGACCCAGTACTTC. It is translated as CASFHKETQYF.

The V gene is TRBV11-1, the J gene TRBJ2-3; possible D gene TRBD1, 6 bases. Germline lookup yields CDR1 SGHAT and CDR2 FQDESV (reference sequence). The CDR3 has 15 residues. Trimming pared 5 bases from V and 2 bases from J, leaving 14 bases between. The CDR3 DNA is TGTGCCAGCAGCCCCCCTGACAGGACCACAGATACGCAGTATTTT. As protein: CASSPPDRTTDTQYF.

V is TRBV12-3 or TRBV12-4 and J is TRBJ2-1; TRBD1 aligns across 9 bases. The J segment lost 7 bases and the V segment lost 6 bases, leaving 10 bases of the junction unmatched. This CDR3 has 15 residues. The CDR3 region is CASSPGTGWANEQFF. DNA for the CDR3: TGTGCCAGCAGCCCTGGGACAGGGTGGGCTAATGAGCAGTTCTTC.

There are a few counts of this clonotype. This rearrangement joins TRBV27 to TRBJ2-7; D not resolved. Germline V gives CDR1 MNHEY, CDR2 SMNVEV (reference sequence). The V and J ends lost 7 bases and 2 bases respectively, with 15 bases between them. The CDR3 is 14 amino acids. CDR3 bases: TGTGCCAGCAAGGAGACTGCACCGACCTACGAGCAGTACTTC. This sequence encodes CASKETAPTYEQYF.

This clonotype was recorded a few times. The chain employs TRBV12-3 or TRBV12-4 and TRBJ2-1, with 7 bases that match TRBD1. The length of the CDR3 is 17 residues. J was trimmed by 7 bases and V by 7 bases; bases with no gene match: 19. The CDR3 loop is CASKVSSLRGLLNEQFF. CDR3 bases: TGTGCCAGCAAAGTCAGCAGTTTAAGGGGGCTTTTAAATGAGCAGTTCTTC.

The chain employs TRBV7-9 and TRBJ2-5, with a possible D match to TRBD1 (6 bases). This CDR3 comprises 15 residues. V gave up 0 bases and J gave up 9 bases, with 17 bases separating them. The germline V gene has CDR1 SEHNR and CDR2 FQNEAQ (reference sequence). The CDR3 DNA reads as TGTGCCAGCAGCTTAGCGTCACCAGGGGTTGGCGCCCAGTACTTC. It translates to CASSLASPGVGAQYF. Looking up the rest from reference TRBV7-9 and TRBJ2-5 gives the full variable domain: DTGVSQNPRHKITKRGQNVTFRCDPISEHNRLYWYRQTLGQGPEFLTYFQNEAQLEKSRLLSDRFSAERPKGSFSTLEIQRTEQGDSAMYLCASSLASPGVGAQYFGPGTRLLVL.